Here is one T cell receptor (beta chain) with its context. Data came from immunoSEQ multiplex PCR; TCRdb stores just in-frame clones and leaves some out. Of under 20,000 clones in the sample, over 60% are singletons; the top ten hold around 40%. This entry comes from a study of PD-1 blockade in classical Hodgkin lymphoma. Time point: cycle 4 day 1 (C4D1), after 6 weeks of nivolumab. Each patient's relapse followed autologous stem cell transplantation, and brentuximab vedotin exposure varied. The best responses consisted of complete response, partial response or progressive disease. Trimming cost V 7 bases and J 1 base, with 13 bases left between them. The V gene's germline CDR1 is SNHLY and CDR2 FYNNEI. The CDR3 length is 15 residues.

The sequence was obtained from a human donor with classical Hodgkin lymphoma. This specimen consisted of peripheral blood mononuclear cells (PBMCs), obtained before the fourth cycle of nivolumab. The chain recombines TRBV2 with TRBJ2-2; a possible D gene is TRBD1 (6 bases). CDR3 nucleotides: TGTGCCAGCACCTTGGGGGCGGGGAACACCGGGGAGCTGTTTTTT. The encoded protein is CASTLGAGNTGELFF.